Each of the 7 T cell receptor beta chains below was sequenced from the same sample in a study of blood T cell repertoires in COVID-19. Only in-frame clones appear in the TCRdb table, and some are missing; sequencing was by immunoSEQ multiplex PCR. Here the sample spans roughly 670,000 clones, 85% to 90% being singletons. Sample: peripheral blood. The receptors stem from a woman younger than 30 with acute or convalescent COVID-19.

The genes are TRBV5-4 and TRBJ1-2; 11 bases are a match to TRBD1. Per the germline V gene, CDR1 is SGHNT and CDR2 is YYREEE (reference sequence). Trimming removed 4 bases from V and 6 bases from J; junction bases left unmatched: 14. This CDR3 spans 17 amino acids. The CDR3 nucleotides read TGTGCCAGCAGCACCGCTAAGGGACAGGGGGATCGGGATGGCTACACCTTC. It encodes CASSTAKGQGDRDGYTF. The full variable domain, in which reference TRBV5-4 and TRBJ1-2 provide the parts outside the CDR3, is ETGVTQSPTHLIKTRGQQVTLRCSSQSGHNTVSWYQQALGQGPQFIFQYYREEENGRGNFPPRFSGLQFPNYSSELNVNALELDDSALYLCASSTAKGQGDRDGYTFGSGTRLTVV.

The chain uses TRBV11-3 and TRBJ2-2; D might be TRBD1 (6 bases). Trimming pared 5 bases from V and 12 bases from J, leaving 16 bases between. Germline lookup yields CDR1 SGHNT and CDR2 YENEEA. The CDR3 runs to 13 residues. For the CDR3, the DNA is TGTGCCAGCAGCCATTTTCCAGGGGAGCAGCTGTTTTTT. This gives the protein CASSHFPGEQLFF.

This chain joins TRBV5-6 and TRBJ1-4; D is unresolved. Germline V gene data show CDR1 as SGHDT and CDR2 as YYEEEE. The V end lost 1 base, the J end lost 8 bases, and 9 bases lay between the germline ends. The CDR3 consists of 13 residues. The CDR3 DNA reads TGTGCCAGCAGCTTGCAAGTTCGGGAAAAACTGTTTTTT. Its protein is CASSLQVREKLFF.

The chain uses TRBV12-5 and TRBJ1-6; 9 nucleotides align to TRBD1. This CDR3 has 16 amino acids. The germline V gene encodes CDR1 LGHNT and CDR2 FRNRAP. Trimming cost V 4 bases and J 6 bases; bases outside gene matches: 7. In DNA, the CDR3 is TGTGCTAGTGGTTCGGTCCCGGGACAGGGTAATTCACCCCTCCACTTT. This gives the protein CASGSVPGQGNSPLHF.

The CDR3 DNA reads as TGTGCCAGCAGCCAAAGAGACAGGGACACTGAAGCTTTCTTT. Its translation: CASSQRDRDTEAFF. V and J are TRBV3-1 (or the pseudogene TRBV3-2) and TRBJ1-1, with 7 bases that match TRBD1. Trimming removed 2 bases from V and 3 bases from J; junction bases left unmatched: 3. CDR3 length: 14 residues. Germline V lookup: CDR1 LGHDT, CDR2 YNNKEL (reference sequence).

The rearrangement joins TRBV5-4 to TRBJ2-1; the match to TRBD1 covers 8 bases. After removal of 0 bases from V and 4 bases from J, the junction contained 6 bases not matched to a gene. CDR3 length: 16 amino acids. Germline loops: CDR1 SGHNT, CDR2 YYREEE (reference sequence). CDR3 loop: CASSLGPGQVYNEQFF. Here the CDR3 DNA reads TGTGCCAGCAGCTTGGGACCGGGACAGGTGTACAATGAGCAGTTCTTC.

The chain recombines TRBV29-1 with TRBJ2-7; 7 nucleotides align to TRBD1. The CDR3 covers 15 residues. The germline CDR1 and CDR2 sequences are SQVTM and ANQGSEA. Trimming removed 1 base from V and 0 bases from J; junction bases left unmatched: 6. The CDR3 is CSVEGFRGSSYEQYF. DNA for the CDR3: TGCAGCGTTGAAGGGTTCAGGGGGAGCTCCTACGAGCAGTACTTC.